This T cell receptor (beta chain) stems from a study of blood T cell repertoires in COVID-19. Per the authors' pipeline: Estimates of nucleated cell counts were drawn from the amplification of reference gene primers. Clones were sequenced by immunoSEQ multiplex PCR, and TCRdb holds only the in-frame ones, with some missing. V and J calls and clone size are those listed in that table; D and trimming were worked out from the DNA. This table has approximately 190,000 clones, 80% to 90% appearing once. This CDR3 has 17 amino acids. The V gene lost 0 bases and the J gene lost 0 bases, with 10 bases spanning the gap. Germline CDR1 is SGHRS and CDR2 is YFSETQ.

This clonotype was obtained from a young man with active or convalescent COVID-19. V usage is TRBV5-1 and J usage is TRBJ1-6, with D perhaps TRBD1 (6 bases). The material sequenced was peripheral blood. CDR3 bases: TGCGCCAGCAGCTTGGAGGACAGTCACTCCTATAATTCACCCCTCCACTTT. It specifies CASSLEDSHSYNSPLHF.